The present T cell receptor (beta chain) was sequenced within a study of CD8+CD57+ T cells in acquired aplastic anemia. Regarding the study as a whole: Common to patients and controls were 25 to 30 CD8+ CDR3 sequences.

About this clonotype: The antigen is undetermined.

Researchers used genomic DNA as the template to profile TCR beta VDJ and CDR3. From the reads, TCRdb called clonotypes with MiXCR, one entry per CDR3 protein. The top ten hold more than 40% of the sample, which has over 150,000 distinct CDR3 sequences, nearly 65% seen once. The CDR3 is made up of 16 amino acids. CDR1 is KGHDR and CDR2 is SFDVKD in the germline V gene. V lost 6 bases and J lost 6; bases outside the gene matches: 9. Sequencing involved patients with CD8+CD57+ cell expansion previously shown by flow cytometry. Among the patients, all had severe acquired aplastic anemia. Prior therapy had not been administered to any patient at the time of blood sampling.

Sequenced sample: sorted CD4+, CD8+, or CD8+CD57+ T cells (not recorded which) from PBMCs. The V call is TRBV24-1, the J call TRBJ2-3; 12 nucleotides match TRBD1. This receptor was taken from a human donor with aplastic anemia. The CDR3 DNA follows: TGTGCCACCAGTATGGGACAGGGGGCTATCACGGATACGCAGTATTTT. The encoded protein is CATSMGQGAITDTQYF.